The source of this TCR beta chain is a study of molecular identifiers for immune sequencing clone quantification. For the study at large: Within a replicate experiment, RNA obtained from either about 20,000 or 100,000 naive CD8 cells was divided into five aliquots, and four of those aliquots were then sequenced.

This clonotype was recorded at least ten times. Its target is not known. For naive CD8 T cells, sorting used the CD8+CD4-CCR7+CD45RA+ phenotype. This CDR3 has 10 amino acids. V gave up 8 bases and J gave up 7 bases, with 8 bases separating them. Notes on the study in general: Jurkat TCR RNA spiked in from one cell (amid about 1 million naive cells) was reportedly detectable.

Each CDR3 protein gets one entry after TCRdb re-called the PCR reads with MiXCR. Here the sample spans more than 450,000 distinct CDR3 sequences, roughly 26% being singletons. This TCR came from a human donor in good health. Some libraries in this study had Jurkat cell RNA spiked in. The chain employs TRBV12-3 or TRBV12-4 and TRBJ1-1; perhaps TRBD1 as D (5 bases). Input material: naive CD8+ T cells from blood, with Jurkat cell RNA spiked in. Subset meaning: FACS-sorted CD8+CD4-CCR7+CD45RA+ naive T cells. CDR3: CASRGVEAFF. DNA of the CDR3: TGTGCCAGCCGGGGCGTTGAAGCTTTCTTT.